The T cell receptor (beta chain) described here comes from a study of T cell responses to AZD1222 COVID-19 vaccine. Whole-study context: Second doses that came at about 4 or about 12 weeks were put together. Study-wide findings and caveats: Vaccine-associated CD4 TCRs spanned spike, dominant at 160-218 and 743-854. White British donors predominated, females outnumbered males, and clonal diversity was possibly underestimated. It was only after the peak T cell response that any repertoires were sampled.

Germline values: CDR1 MDHEN, CDR2 SYDVKM. The CDR3 spans 13 residues. V was trimmed by 5 bases and J by 5 bases, leaving 12 bases between them. Here immunoSEQ multiplex PCR was the method, and the copy in TCRdb shows in-frame clones only, minus some. The table includes 150,000 or so clones, 90% detected once. As to this clone: Antigen specificity is unknown.

Source: peripheral blood, taken on day 0 of AZD1222 vaccination. The V call is TRBV28, the J call TRBJ1-2, with a weak D call TRBD1 (6 bases). The receptor's source is an adult in good health. This CDR3 reads CASSEGGKYGYTF. In nucleotides, the CDR3 is TGTGCCAGCAGTGAGGGGGGCAAGTATGGCTACACCTTC.